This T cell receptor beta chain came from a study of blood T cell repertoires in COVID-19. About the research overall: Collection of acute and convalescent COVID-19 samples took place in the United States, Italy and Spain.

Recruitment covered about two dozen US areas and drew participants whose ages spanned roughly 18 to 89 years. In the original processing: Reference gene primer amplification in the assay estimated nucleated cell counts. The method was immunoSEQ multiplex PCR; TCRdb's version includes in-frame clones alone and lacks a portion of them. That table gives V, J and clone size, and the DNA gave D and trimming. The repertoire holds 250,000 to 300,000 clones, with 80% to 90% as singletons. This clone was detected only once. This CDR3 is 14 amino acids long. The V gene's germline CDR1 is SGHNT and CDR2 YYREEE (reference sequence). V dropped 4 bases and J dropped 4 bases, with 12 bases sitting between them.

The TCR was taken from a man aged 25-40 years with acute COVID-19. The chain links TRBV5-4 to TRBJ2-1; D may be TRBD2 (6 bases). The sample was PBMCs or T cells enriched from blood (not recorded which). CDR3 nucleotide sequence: TGTGCCAGCAGCAACCACGGGAGTTACAATGAGCAGTTCTTC. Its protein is CASSNHGSYNEQFF.